This record concerns one T cell receptor beta chain sequence. This clone was detected ten times or more. Its antigen remains undetermined. The sample holds no much larger clone one base away, and base qualities are not on file. These data belong to a study of shared clonotypes between healthy human individuals (dated by TCRdb to 2018 to 2021). For context, the study as a whole: The cohort included three men and a couple of women between 18 and 49 years of age. For each donor, three plates each were used for CD4 naive and CD4 memory, two plates were used for CD8 naive, and one plate was used for CD8 memory. To estimate repertoire size and how much clonotypes are shared between individuals, the study performed deep sequencing of blood TCR repertoires from a few healthy adults. To increase sequencing depth and limit assay-specific biases, TCR repertoire library preparation and sequencing were carried out by different laboratories using diverse techniques. Each donor's leukapheresis produced roughly between about 0.8 and 10 billion PBMCs. Broader findings and caveats from the paper: Clonotypes shared by all four sorted-subset donors showed higher generation probabilities than non-shared clonotypes. Sampling was restricted to blood, and TCR repertoires in tissues likely differ from the TCR repertoires found in blood. Pairwise subsampling indicated that sequencing depth was expected to affect the degree of clonotype sharing among donors. The small number of donors limited the genetic and exposure-history diversity represented. Estimated clonotype richness was generally larger for naive than for memory subsets. When several donors were compared, the shared fraction of clonotypes was around 5% for naive CD4, around 4% for naive CD8, roughly 2.5% for memory CD4, and 0.35% to 0.4% for memory CD8. Rarefaction of sorted-subset datasets indicated incomplete sequencing despite the large sequencing depth.

Using the deep immunoSEQ assay, TCR CDR3 regions were amplified from genomic DNA by multiplex PCR. Genomic DNA extracted from each cell subset was distributed evenly over all wells of several immunoSEQ 96-well plates, and each plate served as one replicate. Each replicate PCR for sorted subsets received roughly 0.2 ug genomic DNA, equal to tens of thousands of T cell genomes. The purified libraries were quantified using a Qubit 3.0 fluorometer, sized with a Bioanalyzer 2100, and then quantified again using the KAPA Library Quantification kit. A separate single-read 150-cycle Illumina NextSeq 550 flow cell was used to sequence each immunoSEQ 96-well plate. The study's processing was this. Because the immunoSEQ output included only junctional sequences and no quality scores, the filtering could not be the same as the filtering used for full-length reads. Sequences were annotated with PyIR, a Python wrapper for IgBLAST v1.9, using IMGT germline references to assign V/J genes and CDR3. Reads were removed for weak V/J assignments (E-value above 1e-6), missing CDR3, stop codons, out-of-frame junctions, or ambiguous translated residues. V3J clonotypes were defined as sequences sharing an identical inferred V gene, J gene, and CDR3 amino acid sequence. To compute the percentage overlap between repertoires, the number of shared unique clonotypes was divided by the size of the smaller repertoire. RTK rarefaction, the Chao1 estimator, and Recon v2.1 estimates of unobserved clonotypes were used to assess repertoire richness. Generation probabilities for all TCRbeta clonotypes obtained by the gDNA method from a handful of donors were computed using OLGA. Drawn from immuneACCESS, this table holds only the in-frame rearrangements with V and J called that TCRdb kept. Clones are partly lost; checked studies trace under half to an unresolved V gene and leave the rest unexplained. D and trimming come from the DNA, and the V and J calls and clone size come from that table. The sample includes about 120,000 clones, with roughly two thirds observed a single time. The leading ten clones occupy 24% of the sample.

Donors were healthy HIV-negative adults with no recently reported acute infections or vaccinations. Every donor was a Caucasian adult living in Nashville, Tennessee, USA. The CD8 memory samples were a combination of magnetically selected CD45RO+ cells and CCR7-negative CD45RA+ effector memory (TemRA) cells. Blood was obtained by leukapheresis, after which PBMCs were separated by Ficoll-Histopaque density gradient centrifugation and cryopreserved in liquid nitrogen vapor phase. Analytical flow cytometry was used to check the purity and quantity of each magnetically sorted T cell population. Genomic DNA was isolated from every sorted fraction and measured by UV absorbance on a Nanodrop 2000c. CDR1 and CDR2 were assigned from the germline V gene as MRHNA and SNTAGT. Trimming at the junction amounts to 2 bases on V and 0 bases on J, and the germline ends lie 9 bases apart. The CDR3 sequence holds 15 residues, the cysteine and phenylalanine included. Just CDR3 DNA is preserved here, 45 bases in frame from base 1.

The chain is encoded by TRBV6-4 joined to TRBJ2-3; no D gene can be assigned with confidence. This TCR came from a woman aged 30 to 39 in good health. Input material: memory CD8+ T cells sorted from blood. The cell subset or site label here, explained by the study, means: CD45RO+ cells pooled with CCR7-negative TemRA cells. Here is the DNA: TGTGCCAGCAGTGACAAGGGTGGGAGCACAGATACGCAGTATTTT. Its amino acids are CASSDKGGSTDTQYF.